This T cell receptor (beta chain) was observed in a study of cytomegalovirus exposure and HLA in healthy donors. Study-wide results and limits: Donors were assumed by presence/absence analyses to have roughly uniform sequencing depth.

PCR involved 60 Vbeta and 13 Jbeta primers. Sequencing used immunoSEQ multiplex PCR; TCRdb keeps in-frame clones, though not all of them. The repertoire holds roughly 130,000 clones, with roughly 78% as singletons. Regarding this clone: The antigen is undetermined.

The CDR3 is made up of 14 amino acids. CDR1 is ENHRY, CDR2 SYGVKD, per germline. With 10 bases clipped from V and 1 base from J, the junction kept 6 bases outside the gene matches. This clonotype was obtained from a man aged 35 to 55 in good health and CMV-seronegative. The specimen was PBMCs. J is TRBJ2-5 and V is TRBV10-3; 10 bases map to TRBD1. CDR3 amino acids: CATSRTGGQETQYF. In DNA form, the CDR3 reads TGTGCCACCTCCCGGACAGGGGGCCAAGAGACCCAGTACTTC.